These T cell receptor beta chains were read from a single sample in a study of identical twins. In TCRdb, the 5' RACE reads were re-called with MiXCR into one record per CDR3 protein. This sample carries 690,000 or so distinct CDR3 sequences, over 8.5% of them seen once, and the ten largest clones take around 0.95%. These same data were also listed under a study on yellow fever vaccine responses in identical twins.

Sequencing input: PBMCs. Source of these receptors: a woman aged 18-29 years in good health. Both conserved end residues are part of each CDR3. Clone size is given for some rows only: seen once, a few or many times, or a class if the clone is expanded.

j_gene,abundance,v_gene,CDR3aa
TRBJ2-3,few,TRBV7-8,CASGDSWSDTQYF
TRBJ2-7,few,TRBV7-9,CASSQGGQGNYEQYF
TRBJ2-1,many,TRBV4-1,CASSQAMDREGYNEQFF
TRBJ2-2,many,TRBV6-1,CASSEPNTGELFF
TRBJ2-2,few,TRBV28,CASSFKVHTGELFF
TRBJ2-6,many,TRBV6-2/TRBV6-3,CASSFGGAGANVLTF
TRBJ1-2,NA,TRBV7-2,CASSLESPTSDGYTF
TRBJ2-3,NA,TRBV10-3,CAISESGTQTDTQYF
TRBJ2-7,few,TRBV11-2,CASSLELYPYEQYF
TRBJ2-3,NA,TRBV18,CATRDQHSTDTQYF
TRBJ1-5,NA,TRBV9,CASSARTGTEYQPQHF
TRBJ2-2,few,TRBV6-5,CASSYSTSGGVARELFF
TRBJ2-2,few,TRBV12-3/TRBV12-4,CASSFGTFNTGELFF
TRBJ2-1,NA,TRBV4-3,CVSSQDLAGPPFF
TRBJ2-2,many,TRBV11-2,CASSLDTRLGTGELFF
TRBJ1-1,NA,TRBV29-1,CSVFPGQGNTEAFF
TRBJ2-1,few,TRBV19,CASSIFRSSYNEQFF
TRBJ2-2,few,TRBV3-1,CASSHRTSGGTGELFF
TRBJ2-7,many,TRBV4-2,CASSQRAASSYEQYF
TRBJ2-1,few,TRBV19,CASKVAGGPNEQFF
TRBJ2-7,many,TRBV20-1,CSARDFRGVDYEQYF
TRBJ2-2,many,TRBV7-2,CASHLRGTGELFF
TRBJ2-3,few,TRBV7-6,CASNAGGPDTQYF
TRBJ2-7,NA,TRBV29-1,CSVAGVLYEQYF
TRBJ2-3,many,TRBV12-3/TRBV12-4,CASQGAVKDTQYF
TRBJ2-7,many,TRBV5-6,CASSYKAEFSYEQYF
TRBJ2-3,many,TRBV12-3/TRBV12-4,CASSFMAGGNSDTQYF
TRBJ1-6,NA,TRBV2,CASRGSGWGSPLHF
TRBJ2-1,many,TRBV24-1,CATSDPLTPYNEQFF
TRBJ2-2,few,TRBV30,CAWSRSGGGELFF
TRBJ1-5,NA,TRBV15,CATSRSDRVGNQPQHF
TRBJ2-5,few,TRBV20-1,CSAKGSGGHQETQYF
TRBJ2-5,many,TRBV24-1,CATRDRNQETQYF
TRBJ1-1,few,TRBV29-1,CSDLEGRPEAFF
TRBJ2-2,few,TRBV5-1,CASSQGLAGRGTGELFF
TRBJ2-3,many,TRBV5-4,CASSLRTSGTGTDTQYF
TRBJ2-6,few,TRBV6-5,CASSYQVSGANVLTF
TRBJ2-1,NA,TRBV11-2,CASRAQVISYNEQFF
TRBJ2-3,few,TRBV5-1,CASSLAVAEGDTQYF
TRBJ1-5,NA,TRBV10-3,CAISDHPGGGGNQPQHF
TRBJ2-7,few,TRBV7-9,CASSSPQGANEQYF
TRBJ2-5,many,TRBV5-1,CASSMGETQYF